This T cell receptor beta chain comes out of a study of early T cells in non-severe SARS-CoV-2 infection. Findings of the study overall: Database matching using VDJdb favored anti-spike CD8 responses, with private and CD4 specificities left missing.

Trimming took 0 bases from V and 5 from J; bases not matched to a gene: 8. CDR3 length: 16 residues. From germline, CDR1 is LGHNA and CDR2 YNFKEQ. As concerns this clonotype: What it binds is not known.

TCRdb ran MiXCR on the 5' RACE reads and lists one entry per CDR3 protein. The table lists tens of thousands of distinct CDR3 sequences, 8.7% of them singletons. The receptor was isolated from an adult who was a healthcare worker with PCR-confirmed SARS-CoV-2 infection or an uninfected control (not recorded which). The J gene is TRBJ2-7, the V gene TRBV4-2; TRBD2 aligns across 9 bases. The sequenced sample was whole blood, obtained at baseline. CDR3 region: CASSQDRGSGSDEQYF. The CDR3 coding sequence is TGTGCCAGCAGCCAAGATCGCGGTAGCGGGAGCGACGAGCAGTACTTC.